This entry lists 3 T cell receptor beta chains sequenced from one sample in a study of blood T cell repertoires in COVID-19. Generated by immunoSEQ multiplex PCR, the TCRdb table keeps only in-frame clones and is missing some. The table has 200,000 to 250,000 clones, roughly 90% seen once. The sample taken for sequencing was peripheral blood. The receptors come from a man between 50 and 59 years old with COVID-19, enrolled during active disease.

The chain combines TRBV3-1 (or the pseudogene TRBV3-2) with TRBJ2-7, with no clear D. The CDR3 loop spans 14 amino acids. CDR1 LGHDT and CDR2 YNNKEL come from the germline V gene (reference sequence). V was cut by 0 bases and J by 0 bases, with 6 bases left in between. The CDR3 loop reads CASSQEASSYEQYF. The CDR3 DNA is TGTGCCAGCAGCCAAGAGGCCAGCTCCTACGAGCAGTACTTC.

The CDR3 loop is CASSYSIQGDTEAFF. CDR3 in DNA: TGTGCCAGCAGTTACTCGATACAGGGGGACACTGAAGCTTTCTTT. The chain uses TRBV6-5 and TRBJ1-1; TRBD1 matches 8 bases. This CDR3 is 15 amino acids long. Trimming removed 0 bases from V and 3 bases from J; junction bases left unmatched: 3. Germline CDR1 MNHEY, CDR2 SVGAGI.

The genes are TRBV2 and TRBJ2-3; the match to TRBD2 covers 8 bases. Germline CDR1 SNHLY, CDR2 FYNNEI. CDR3 size: 15 residues. V was pared by 4 bases and J by 3 bases, with 6 bases of the junction left unmatched. CDR3 loop: CASSGIAGSTDTQYF. In nucleotides, the CDR3 is TGTGCCAGCAGTGGGATAGCGGGGAGTACAGATACGCAGTATTTT.